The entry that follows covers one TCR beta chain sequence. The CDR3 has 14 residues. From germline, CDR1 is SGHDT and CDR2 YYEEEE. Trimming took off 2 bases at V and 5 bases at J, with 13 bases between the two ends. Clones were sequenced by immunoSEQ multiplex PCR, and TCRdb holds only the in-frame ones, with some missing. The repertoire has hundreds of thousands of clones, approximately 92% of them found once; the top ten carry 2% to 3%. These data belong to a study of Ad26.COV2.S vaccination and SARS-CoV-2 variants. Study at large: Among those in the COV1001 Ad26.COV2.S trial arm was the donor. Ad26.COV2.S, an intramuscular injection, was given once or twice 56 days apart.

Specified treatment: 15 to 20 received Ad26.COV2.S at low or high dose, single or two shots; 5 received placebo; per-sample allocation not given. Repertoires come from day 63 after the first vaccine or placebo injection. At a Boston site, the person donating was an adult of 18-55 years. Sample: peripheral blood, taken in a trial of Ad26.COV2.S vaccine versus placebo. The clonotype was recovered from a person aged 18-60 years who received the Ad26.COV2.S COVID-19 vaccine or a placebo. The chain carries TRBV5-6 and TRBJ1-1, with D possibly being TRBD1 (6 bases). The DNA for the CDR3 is TGTGCCAGCAGCTTTACAGGGAGGAGGACTGAAGCTTTCTTT. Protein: CASSFTGRRTEAFF.